This T cell receptor beta chain was recovered during a study of early T cells in non-severe SARS-CoV-2 infection. This clonotype was counted between two and nine times. TCRdb independently ran MiXCR on the 5' RACE reads; one entry per CDR3 protein. The sample records about 94,000 distinct CDR3 sequences, about 12% being singletons. V shed 7 bases and J shed 4 bases, with 16 bases lying between them. There are 14 residues in the CDR3. The sample consisted of whole blood. This chain joins TRBV12-3 or TRBV12-4 and TRBJ1-1; a possible D gene is TRBD1 (6 bases). This clonotype was obtained from an adult who was a healthcare worker with PCR-confirmed SARS-CoV-2 infection or an uninfected control (not recorded which). The CDR3 DNA follows: TGTGCCAGCAACCGCGGGGGGCGAGTCACTGAAGCTTTCTTT. Its protein is CASNRGGRVTEAFF.